Listed below are T cell receptor beta chains from one sample, sequenced in a study of CD8 T cells in ankylosing spondylitis. TCRdb itself ran the 5' RACE reads through MiXCR, one entry per CDR3 protein. The table has 20,000 to 30,000 distinct CDR3 sequences, over 2% seen once. Sample: blood, either unsorted or a sorted T cell fraction (not recorded which). Receptors originate from a female donor with ankylosing spondylitis or in good health (not recorded which). Each CDR3 is given with its conserved first and last residue. The D gene is left open where the match is weak. Clone size is not always given. Where it is, it says once, few, many or a class for expanded clones.

V gene: TRBV9
CDR3 length: 15
J gene: TRBJ2-5
D gene: TRBD2
clone size: many
CDR3 protein: CASSTKRGGLETQYF
CDR3 DNA: TGTGCCAGCAGCACCAAGCGGGGGGGCCTGGAGACCCAGTACTTC

V gene: TRBV9
CDR3 length: 11
J gene: TRBJ1-2
D gene: .
clone size: many
CDR3 protein: CASSVGYGYTF
CDR3 DNA: TGTGCCAGCAGCGTGGGGTATGGCTACACCTTC

V gene: TRBV9
CDR3 length: 15
J gene: TRBJ1-2
D gene: TRBD1
clone size: many
CDR3 protein: CASSVVPTGDYGYTF
CDR3 DNA: TGTGCCAGCAGCGTAGTCCCGACAGGGGATTATGGCTACACCTTC

V gene: TRBV9
CDR3 length: 13
J gene: TRBJ2-5
D gene: .
clone size: many
CDR3 protein: CASSVADGETQYF
CDR3 DNA: TGTGCCAGCAGCGTAGCAGATGGAGAGACCCAGTACTTC

V gene: TRBV9
CDR3 length: 15
J gene: TRBJ2-3
D gene: .
clone size: many
CDR3 protein: CASSVAADTRGTQYF
CDR3 DNA: TGTGCCAGCAGCGTAGCAGCCGACACACGGGGTACGCAGTATTTT

V gene: TRBV9
CDR3 length: 16
J gene: TRBJ2-3
D gene: .
clone size: many
CDR3 protein: CASSISGLMNTDTQYF
CDR3 DNA: TGTGCCAGCAGCATCTCGGGACTGATGAACACAGATACGCAGTATTTT

V gene: TRBV9
CDR3 length: 16
J gene: TRBJ2-1
D gene: TRBD2
clone size: many
CDR3 protein: CASSVGPGGAVNEQFF
CDR3 DNA: TGTGCCAGCAGCGTAGGCCCGGGGGGAGCGGTCAATGAGCAGTTCTTC

V gene: TRBV5-1
CDR3 length: 14
J gene: TRBJ2-7
D gene: .
clone size: .
CDR3 protein: CASSLGQGPYEQYF
CDR3 DNA: TGCGCCAGCAGCTTAGGGCAGGGCCCCTACGAGCAGTACTTC

V gene: TRBV9
CDR3 length: 15
J gene: TRBJ1-6
D gene: .
clone size: many
CDR3 protein: CASSAHSRVDLSLHF
CDR3 DNA: TGTGCCAGCAGCGCTCATTCACGAGTGGATTTGTCCCTCCACTTT

V gene: TRBV9
CDR3 length: 14
J gene: TRBJ2-7
D gene: .
clone size: many
CDR3 protein: CASSTQMGADEQYF
CDR3 DNA: TGTGCCAGCAGCACACAGATGGGGGCAGACGAGCAGTACTTC

V gene: TRBV9
CDR3 length: 15
J gene: TRBJ2-7
D gene: TRBD1
clone size: many
CDR3 protein: CASSPSGQGGREQYF
CDR3 DNA: TGTGCCAGCAGCCCATCGGGACAGGGGGGTAGGGAGCAGTACTTC

V gene: TRBV9
CDR3 length: 16
J gene: TRBJ2-2
D gene: TRBD2
clone size: many
CDR3 protein: CASGISGGRNTGELFF
CDR3 DNA: TGTGCCAGCGGGATTAGCGGGGGGAGAAACACCGGGGAGCTGTTTTTT

V gene: TRBV9
CDR3 length: 16
J gene: TRBJ1-3
D gene: .
clone size: many
CDR3 protein: CASSSSLGFGGNTIYF
CDR3 DNA: TGTGCCAGCAGCTCCTCCCTGGGTTTCGGTGGAAACACCATATATTTT

V gene: TRBV9
CDR3 length: 15
J gene: TRBJ2-7
D gene: TRBD1
clone size: many
CDR3 protein: CASSVGEGQIYEQYF
CDR3 DNA: TGTGCCAGCAGCGTAGGAGAGGGACAGATCTACGAGCAGTACTTC

V gene: TRBV9
CDR3 length: 13
J gene: TRBJ2-1
D gene: .
clone size: many
CDR3 protein: CASSNRGGNEQFF
CDR3 DNA: TGTGCCAGCAGCAATAGAGGTGGCAATGAGCAGTTCTTC

V gene: TRBV9
CDR3 length: 15
J gene: TRBJ1-5
D gene: .
clone size: many
CDR3 protein: CASSVDGYGNQPQHF
CDR3 DNA: TGTGCCAGCAGCGTAGACGGGTATGGCAATCAGCCCCAGCATTTT

V gene: TRBV9
CDR3 length: 15
J gene: TRBJ2-1
D gene: .
clone size: many
CDR3 protein: CASSVGGFSYNEQFF
CDR3 DNA: TGTGCCAGCAGCGTCGGCGGGTTTTCCTACAATGAGCAGTTCTTC

V gene: TRBV9
CDR3 length: 14
J gene: TRBJ2-5
D gene: .
clone size: many
CDR3 protein: CASSVAGPQETQYF
CDR3 DNA: TGTGCCAGCAGCGTAGCTGGCCCCCAAGAGACCCAGTACTTC

V gene: TRBV9
CDR3 length: 16
J gene: TRBJ2-5
D gene: TRBD1
clone size: many
CDR3 protein: CASSPLSGTGEETQYF
CDR3 DNA: TGTGCCAGCAGCCCCCTTAGCGGGACAGGGGAAGAGACCCAGTACTTC

V gene: TRBV9
CDR3 length: 14
J gene: TRBJ2-7
D gene: .
clone size: many
CDR3 protein: CASSVSPGSYEQYF
CDR3 DNA: TGTGCCAGCAGCGTAAGTCCGGGGTCCTACGAGCAGTACTTC

V gene: TRBV9
CDR3 length: 13
J gene: TRBJ1-1
D gene: .
clone size: many
CDR3 protein: CASGRTGTAEAFF
CDR3 DNA: TGTGCCAGCGGTCGAACCGGGACCGCTGAAGCTTTCTTT

V gene: TRBV9
CDR3 length: 18
J gene: TRBJ2-3
D gene: .
clone size: many
CDR3 protein: CASSVGPGVVTSTDTQYF
CDR3 DNA: TGTGCCAGCAGCGTAGGACCGGGGGTGGTGACTAGCACAGATACGCAGTATTTT

V gene: TRBV9
CDR3 length: 15
J gene: TRBJ2-2
D gene: .
clone size: many
CDR3 protein: CASSETVGPTGELFF
CDR3 DNA: TGTGCCAGCAGCGAGACCGTCGGACCGACCGGGGAGCTGTTTTTT

V gene: TRBV9
CDR3 length: 15
J gene: TRBJ1-4
D gene: TRBD1
clone size: many
CDR3 protein: CASSASQGVYEKLFF
CDR3 DNA: TGTGCCAGCAGTGCTTCTCAGGGGGTCTATGAAAAACTGTTTTTT